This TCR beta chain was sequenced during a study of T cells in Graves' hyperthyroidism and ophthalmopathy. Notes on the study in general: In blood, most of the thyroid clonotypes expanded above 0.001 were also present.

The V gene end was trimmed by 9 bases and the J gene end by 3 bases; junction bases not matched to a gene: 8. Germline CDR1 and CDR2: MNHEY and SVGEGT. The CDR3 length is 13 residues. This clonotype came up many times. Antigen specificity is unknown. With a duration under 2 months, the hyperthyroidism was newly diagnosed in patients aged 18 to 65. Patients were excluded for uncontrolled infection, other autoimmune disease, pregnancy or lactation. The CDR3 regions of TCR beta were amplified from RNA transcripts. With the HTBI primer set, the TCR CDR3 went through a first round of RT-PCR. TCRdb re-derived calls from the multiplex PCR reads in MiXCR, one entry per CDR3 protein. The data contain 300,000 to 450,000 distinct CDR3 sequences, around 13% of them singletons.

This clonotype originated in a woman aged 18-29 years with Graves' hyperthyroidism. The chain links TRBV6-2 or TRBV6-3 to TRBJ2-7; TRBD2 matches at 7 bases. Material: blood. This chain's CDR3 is CASTSGTRYEQYF. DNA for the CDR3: TGTGCCAGTACGAGCGGGACCCGCTACGAGCAGTACTTC.